This paragraph reports one T cell receptor (beta chain). Other DNA variants within this sample encode the same CDR3. This sample was taken from a study of CD8+ T cells in alopecia areata. Sorted populations comprised CD4+ and CD8+ T cells obtained from PBMCs. Once RNA had been extracted, it was reverse transcribed into cDNA to act as the sequencing template. Data came from immunoSEQ multiplex PCR; TCRdb stores just in-frame clones and leaves some out. Of over 90,000 clones in the sample, 45% to 60% were seen once. Trimming cost V 0 bases and J 5 bases, with 8 bases left between them. The CDR3 runs to 13 residues. CDR1 GTSNPN and CDR2 SVGIG come from the germline V gene (reference sequence).

The receptor's source is a human donor in good health. The gene calls are TRBV30 and TRBJ1-5; no definite D call. The source material was CD4+ T cells sorted from blood. CDR3 nucleotides: TGTGCCTGGAGTGTACGTGGGGATCAGCCCCAGCATTTT. Protein: CAWSVRGDQPQHF.